The T cell receptor beta chain under discussion was sequenced for a study of cytomegalovirus exposure and HLA in healthy donors. General study findings and limits: According to the study, around 160 TCR beta chains were cytomegalovirus-associated. A later analysis showed HLA-associated TCR beta chains outstripping equally common others in clonal expansion.

As regards this clone: Antigen unknown.

This CDR3 comprises 13 residues. The germline V gene has CDR1 LNHNV and CDR2 YYDKDF (reference sequence). V lost 1 base, J lost 4 bases, and 7 bases lay in between. Both 60 Vbeta primers and 13 Jbeta primers went into the PCR. As handled by the study authors: A follow-up analysis tallied 73 million or so unique TCR beta chains, roughly 10 million shared. Profiling relied on immunoSEQ multiplex PCR, and the TCRdb table lists in-frame clones only, not all of them. V and J calls and clone size are as listed in that table; D and trimming were resolved from the DNA. Counted here are 95,000 to 150,000 clones, around 66% occurring once; the ten biggest clones make up about 8%.

Sequencing was carried out using PBMCs. The rearrangement joins TRBV15 to TRBJ1-2; D possibly corresponds to TRBD1 (5 bases). The origin of this receptor is a middle-aged woman in good health and CMV-seropositive. DNA for the CDR3: TGTGCCACCAGCAGAGGGGGGGGCTATGGCTACACCTTC. This gives the protein CATSRGGGYGYTF. Full variable domain (outside the CDR3, taken from reference TRBV15 and TRBJ1-2): DAMVIQNPRYQVTQFGKPVTLSCSQTLNHNVMYWYQQKSSQAPKLLFHYYDKDFNNEADTPDNFQSRRPNTSFCFLDIRSPGLGDTAMYLCATSRGGGYGYTFGSGTRLTVV.